One and the same sample provided the 10 T cell receptor beta chains below, sequenced in a study of blood T cell repertoires in COVID-19. Sequenced by immunoSEQ multiplex PCR; TCRdb stores in-frame clones only, minus some. The table lists approximately 300,000 clones, around 92% of them singletons, with 5% to 7% in the top ten. Sequencing used peripheral blood. These receptors were taken from a man between 18 and 29 years old who had recovered from COVID-19.

V usage is TRBV19 and J usage is TRBJ1-5, with 7 nucleotides matching TRBD1. Germline assignment: CDR1 LNHDA and CDR2 SQIVND (reference sequence). The CDR3 is 15 amino acids. With 6 bases clipped from V and 0 bases from J, the junction kept 5 bases outside the gene matches. The CDR3 protein is CASRENRGSNQPQHF. The CDR3 region has the DNA TGTGCCAGTAGGGAAAACAGGGGTAGCAATCAGCCCCAGCATTTT.

The rearrangement links TRBV5-6 to TRBJ2-7; the D gene is possibly TRBD2 (6 bases). Germline V gives CDR1 SGHDT, CDR2 YYEEEE. CDR3 length equals 14 residues. Trimming stripped 0 bases from V and 2 bases from J, with 9 bases between. CDR3 bases: TGTGCCAGCAGCTTGGCCGGGGAGGCCTACGAGCAGTACTTC. Translated: CASSLAGEAYEQYF. Complete variable domain (other parts from reference TRBV5-6 and TRBJ2-7): DAGVTQSPTHLIKTRGQQVTLRCSPKSGHDTVSWYQQALGQGPQFIFQYYEEEERQRGNFPDRFSGHQFPNYSSELNVNALLLGDSALYLCASSLAGEAYEQYFGPGTRLTVT.

This clone has a single count. The CDR3: CASSQDLGPSGAFF. As DNA, the CDR3 is TGTGCCAGCAGCCAAGATCTGGGCCCGTCTGGAGCTTTCTTT. The chain combines TRBV3-1 (or the pseudogene TRBV3-2) with TRBJ1-1; D is undetermined. Germline V lookup: CDR1 LGHDT, CDR2 YNNKEL (reference sequence). Deletions cut 0 bases from V and 10 bases from J, with 15 bases between. The length of the CDR3 is 14 residues.

The V and J genes are TRBV7-7 and TRBJ2-1; a possible D gene is TRBD2 (6 bases). CDR3 length equals 16 residues. The ends were cut back, 5 bases at V and 0 bases at J, with 14 bases in the middle. Per the germline V gene, CDR1 is SSHAT and CDR2 is FNYEAQ (reference sequence). Here the CDR3 DNA reads TGTGCCAGCAGCCCCCAAGCGGGCCGCTCCTACAATGAGCAGTTCTTC. Translation: CASSPQAGRSYNEQFF. Complete variable domain (other parts from reference TRBV7-7 and TRBJ2-1): GAGVSQSPRYKVTKRGQDVTLRCDPISSHATLYWYQQALGQGPEFLTYFNYEAQPDKSGLPSDRFSAERPEGSISTLTIQRTEQRDSAMYRCASSPQAGRSYNEQFFGPGTRLTVL.

The chain recombines TRBV6-6 with TRBJ1-6, with D maybe TRBD1 (6 bases). Germline values: CDR1 MNHNY, CDR2 SVGAGI (reference sequence). This CDR3 is built from 16 residues. Trimming shortened V by 10 bases and J by 5 bases, and 21 bases separated the two germline ends. The CDR3, as DNA: TGTGCCATTTCAGGGGCCCACCTTACGGATAATTCACCCCTCCACTTT. Translating it yields CAISGAHLTDNSPLHF.

V and J are TRBV3-1 (or the pseudogene TRBV3-2) and TRBJ2-2; tentative D call: TRBD1 (6 bases). Trimming took off 1 base at V and 2 bases at J, with 8 bases between the two ends. The CDR3 loop spans 15 amino acids. The germline CDR1 and CDR2 sequences are LGHDT and YNNKEL (reference sequence). The CDR3 loop reads CASSQGTVNTGELFF. CDR3 DNA sequence: TGTGCCAGCAGCCAAGGGACAGTTAACACCGGGGAGCTGTTTTTT.

The gene calls are TRBV5-1 and TRBJ2-2; 9 bases are shared with TRBD2. Trimming at V came to 4 bases and at J to 5 bases, leaving 12 bases not matched to a gene. The CDR3 has 17 amino acids. Germline loops: CDR1 SGHRS, CDR2 YFSETQ. The CDR3: CASSPSVAGVGTGELFF. The DNA of the CDR3 is TGCGCCAGCAGCCCTAGTGTAGCGGGAGTGGGTACCGGGGAGCTGTTTTTT.

The chain combines TRBV5-6 with TRBJ1-2, with D unresolved. The V and J ends lost 0 bases and 6 bases respectively, with 3 bases between them. This CDR3 has 11 residues. Germline CDR1 SGHDT, CDR2 YYEEEE. The CDR3 nucleotides are TGTGCCAGCAGCTTGGTAGATGGCTACACCTTC. It translates to CASSLVDGYTF.

The rearrangement joins TRBV6-6 to TRBJ1-1; D is unresolved. The ends were cut back, 0 bases at V and 0 bases at J, with 11 bases in the middle. The CDR3 spans 16 residues. CDR1 is MNHNY, CDR2 SVGAGI, per germline (reference sequence). The CDR3 nucleotides read TGTGCCAGCAGTTACTCCTGGACGGGAATGAACACTGAAGCTTTCTTT. The encoded protein is CASSYSWTGMNTEAFF.

The chain carries TRBV4-2 and TRBJ1-5; D gene uncertain. Germline lookup yields CDR1 LGHNA and CDR2 YNFKEQ. There are 16 residues in the CDR3. Deletions cut 4 bases from V and 3 bases from J, with 16 bases between. The CDR3 loop is CASSPQTGNFNQPQHF. CDR3 DNA sequence: TGTGCCAGCAGCCCTCAGACCGGGAACTTCAATCAGCCCCAGCATTTT.